This entry lists 28 T cell receptor beta chains sequenced from one sample in a study of T-cell memory formation after mild COVID-19. MiXCR, run by TCRdb on the 5' RACE reads, gives a single entry per CDR3 protein. The sample contains under 600,000 distinct CDR3 sequences, 20% to 25% of which appear only once. The specimen sequenced was PBMCs or a T cell subset sorted from them (not recorded which). The origin of the receptors is an adult woman who had mild COVID-19 (a few samples of this study predate the infection). Cell type and time point are not known.

This clonotype was seen more than once but under ten times. The chain uses TRBV5-1 and TRBJ1-2; D is ambiguous. This CDR3 has 14 amino acids. Germline V gene lookup returns CDR1 SGHRS and CDR2 YFSETQ. Trimming stripped 4 bases from V and 1 base from J, with 11 bases between. The CDR3 spells CASSLGKSNYGYTF. The CDR3 DNA reads TGCGCCAGCAGCCTGGGCAAGAGTAACTATGGCTACACCTTC.

The V call is TRBV3-1, the J call TRBJ2-7; 10 nucleotides align to TRBD1. Trimming at V came to 0 bases and at J to 5 bases, leaving 10 bases not matched to a gene. CDR3 size: 17 residues. Per germline, CDR1 LGHDT and CDR2 YNNKEL (reference sequence). The CDR3 protein is CASSQDIWGTGVHEQYF. CDR3 DNA: TGTGCCAGCAGCCAAGATATTTGGGGGACAGGGGTCCACGAGCAGTACTTC.

This clonotype was seen only once. This rearrangement joins TRBV20-1 to TRBJ1-5; D remains ambiguous. Germline CDR1 and CDR2: DFQATT and SNEGSKA (reference sequence). Deletions cut 1 base from V and 4 bases from J, with 5 bases between. The CDR3 is made up of 12 amino acids. The CDR3 DNA sequence: TGCAGTGCTAGAGTTTGGAATCAGCCCCAGCATTTT. Its protein product is CSARVWNQPQHF.

This clonotype appeared a few times. The CDR3 is CASSMVPRGNYEQYF. The CDR3 nucleotides are TGTGCCAGTAGTATGGTCCCACGGGGAAACTACGAGCAGTACTTC. The chain employs TRBV19 and TRBJ2-7; possibly TRBD2 for D (5 bases). The CDR3 is 15 amino acids. Germline-derived CDR1 and CDR2 are LNHDA and SQIVND (reference sequence). V was shortened by 3 bases and J by 3 bases, with 15 bases between the two germline ends. Complete variable domain (other parts from reference TRBV19 and TRBJ2-7): DGGITQSPKYLFRKEGQNVTLSCEQNLNHDAMYWYRQDPGQGLRLIYYSQIVNDFQKGDIAEGYSVSREKKESFPLTVTSAQKNPTAFYLCASSMVPRGNYEQYFGPGTRLTVT.

V is TRBV11-3 and J is TRBJ2-5; 8 bases line up with TRBD2. Trimming at V came to 5 bases and at J to 0 bases, leaving 2 bases not matched to a gene. CDR3 length: 14 residues. CDR1 and CDR2 (germline): SGHNT, YENEEA. Here the CDR3 reads CASSQREYQETQYF. The CDR3 bases are TGTGCCAGCAGCCAGCGGGAGTACCAAGAGACCCAGTACTTC.

This clonotype was observed a handful of times. V and J are TRBV19 and TRBJ1-2; 7 nucleotides line up with TRBD1. V dropped 5 bases and J dropped 7; count of bases not matched to a gene: 13. The germline CDR1 and CDR2 sequences are LNHDA and SQIVND (reference sequence). This CDR3 is built from 15 residues. CDR3 in DNA: TGTGCCAGTAGTCGGTCAGACAGGGCAGCGAGTGGCTACACCTTC. Translating it yields CASSRSDRAASGYTF. Based on the CDR3 plus reference TRBV19 and TRBJ1-2, the full variable domain is DGGITQSPKYLFRKEGQNVTLSCEQNLNHDAMYWYRQDPGQGLRLIYYSQIVNDFQKGDIAEGYSVSREKKESFPLTVTSAQKNPTAFYLCASSRSDRAASGYTFGSGTRLTVV.

In its sample, this clonotype was seen a few times. The V call is TRBV19, the J call TRBJ2-7, with D perhaps TRBD1 or TRBD2 (5 bases each). The CDR3 extends over 15 amino acids. The V gene lost 3 bases and the J gene lost 3 bases, with 15 bases spanning the gap. The germline gives CDR1 LNHDA, CDR2 SQIVND (reference sequence). This chain's CDR3 is CASSMRQGRFYEQYF. CDR3 in DNA: TGTGCCAGTAGTATGAGGCAGGGACGTTTCTACGAGCAGTACTTC.

This clonotype appeared a few times. CDR3: CASTPTEVGELFF. The DNA of the CDR3 is TGTGCCAGCACCCCCACAGAGGTCGGGGAGCTGTTTTTT. The chain uses TRBV12-3 or TRBV12-4 and TRBJ2-2; no clear D gene. This CDR3 region has 13 residues. V lost 7 bases, J lost 7 bases, and 13 bases lay in between.

The V gene is TRBV6-2 or TRBV6-3, the J gene TRBJ2-1; 11 nucleotides agree with TRBD1. J was trimmed by 7 bases and V by 2 bases; bases with no gene match: 4. Germline lookup yields CDR1 MNHEY and CDR2 SVGEGT. The CDR3 loop spans 15 amino acids. CDR3 region: CASSYARDRGNEQFF. In DNA, the CDR3 is TGTGCCAGCAGTTACGCCAGGGACAGGGGGAATGAGCAGTTCTTC.

This clonotype occurred a few times. The gene calls are TRBV7-9 and TRBJ2-7, with a possible D match to TRBD1 (5 bases). CDR3 length: 15 amino acids. V lost 5 bases, J lost 2 bases, and 16 bases lay in between. Germline-derived CDR1 and CDR2 are SEHNR and FQNEAQ (reference sequence). DNA for the CDR3: TGTGCCAGCAGCCCCGGGCCCAGGGCAGCCTACGAGCAGTACTTC. This translates into CASSPGPRAAYEQYF. Using reference TRBV7-9 and TRBJ2-7 for the parts outside the CDR3, the full variable domain is DTGVSQNPRHKITKRGQNVTFRCDPISEHNRLYWYRQTLGQGPEFLTYFQNEAQLEKSRLLSDRFSAERPKGSFSTLEIQRTEQGDSAMYLCASSPGPRAAYEQYFGPGTRLTVT.

This chain connects TRBV7-8 to TRBJ2-1, with 9 bases matching TRBD2. The CDR3 sequence is 15 residues long. Germline V gene data show CDR1 as SGHVS and CDR2 as FQNEAQ. V trimming: 6 bases; J trimming: 7 bases; junction bases outside the gene matches: 10. CDR3 amino acids: CASSLSGRSVNEQFF. CDR3 DNA sequence: TGTGCCAGCAGTTTAAGCGGGAGGTCCGTGAATGAGCAGTTCTTC.

The genes are TRBV5-6 and TRBJ2-1, with a weak D call TRBD1 (7 bases). Germline CDR1 SGHDT, CDR2 YYEEEE. V lost 3 bases and J 2 bases, leaving 12 bases between the germline ends. The CDR3 sequence is 15 residues long. CDR3 nucleotide sequence: TGTGCCAGCAGCTGGAGGGACAGTCCCTACAATGAGCAGTTCTTC. This sequence encodes CASSWRDSPYNEQFF. The full variable domain, its missing parts supplied by reference TRBV5-6 and TRBJ2-1, is DAGVTQSPTHLIKTRGQQVTLRCSPKSGHDTVSWYQQALGQGPQFIFQYYEEEERQRGNFPDRFSGHQFPNYSSELNVNALLLGDSALYLCASSWRDSPYNEQFFGPGTRLTVL.

CDR3 protein: CASSYTSGNMNTGELFF. The CDR3 DNA reads as TGTGCCAGCAGTTACACTAGCGGGAACATGAACACCGGGGAGCTGTTTTTT. V is TRBV6-2 or TRBV6-3 and J is TRBJ2-2, with 10 bases that match TRBD2. Trimming cost V 2 bases and J 1 base; bases outside gene matches: 4. Germline lookup yields CDR1 MNHEY and CDR2 SVGEGT. The CDR3 consists of 17 residues.

The gene calls are TRBV27 and TRBJ2-7; 10 nucleotides align to TRBD1. V trimming: 2 bases; J trimming: 2 bases; junction bases outside the gene matches: 3. The CDR3 is 15 amino acids. Germline V CDR1 and CDR2: MNHEY, SMNVEV (reference sequence). The CDR3: CASSLDRGQAYEQYF. The CDR3 nucleotides are TGTGCCAGCAGTTTAGACAGGGGGCAAGCCTACGAGCAGTACTTC.

The chain carries TRBV10-3 and TRBJ1-2, with 9 bases that match TRBD1. Germline values: CDR1 ENHRY, CDR2 SYGVKD. The CDR3 sequence is 17 residues long. The J segment lost 7 bases and the V segment lost 7 bases, leaving 19 bases of the junction unmatched. CDR3 nucleotides: TGTGCCATCAAGGATCCAGGGACAGGGCAACAACGAGGTGGCTACACCTTC. Translated: CAIKDPGTGQQRGGYTF.

This clonotype was seen a few times. V is TRBV19 and J is TRBJ1-5; TRBD1 agrees at 8 bases. With V trimmed by 7 bases and J by 1 base, 6 bases remained unmatched. There are 15 residues in the CDR3. CDR1 and CDR2 (germline): LNHDA, SQIVND (reference sequence). The CDR3 spells CASKSRGQSNQPQHF. As DNA, the CDR3 is TGTGCCAGTAAGAGCAGGGGGCAGAGCAATCAGCCCCAGCATTTT.

The rearrangement uses TRBV7-9 and TRBJ2-5; 10 positions match TRBD2. The CDR3 is 16 residues long. V lost 6 bases and J lost 2; bases outside the gene matches: 9. Germline V gene data show CDR1 as SEHNR and CDR2 as FQNEAQ (reference sequence). The CDR3 bases are TGTGCCAGCAGGCCGGGGACTAGCGTATCACAAGAGACCCAGTACTTC. This encodes CASRPGTSVSQETQYF.

V usage is TRBV29-1 and J usage is TRBJ1-1, with D maybe TRBD1 (5 bases). The CDR3 has 13 amino acids. Trimming stripped 4 bases from V and 7 bases from J, with 16 bases between. The germline gives CDR1 SQVTM, CDR2 ANQGSEA. In DNA, the CDR3 is TGCAGCGTTGTAAGGATAACAGGAGGTGAAGCTTTCTTT. Protein: CSVVRITGGEAFF.

This clonotype appeared many times. The chain recombines TRBV5-6 with TRBJ2-3; a weak D match, TRBD1 (6 bases). Trimming cost V 1 base and J 0 bases, with 9 bases left between them. Germline lookup yields CDR1 SGHDT and CDR2 YYEEEE. This CDR3 has 15 residues. CDR3 nucleotides: TGTGCCAGCAGCTTGTTCGGACAGAGCACAGATACGCAGTATTTT. As protein: CASSLFGQSTDTQYF.

The V and J genes are TRBV7-2 and TRBJ2-3, with D maybe TRBD1 (6 bases). V was shortened by 3 bases and J by 1 base, with 11 bases between the two germline ends. The CDR3 loop spans 15 amino acids. Germline CDR1 reads SGHTA; CDR2 reads FQGNSA. The CDR3 sequence is CASSLGARGTDTQYF. The CDR3 DNA reads as TGTGCCAGCAGCTTGGGGGCGCGGGGCACAGATACGCAGTATTTT.

This clonotype was picked up a small number of times. The rearrangement links TRBV4-3 to TRBJ2-1, with 7 bases identical to TRBD2. The trim removed 4 bases at V and 8 bases at J, leaving 5 bases unmatched. Germline CDR1 LGHNA, CDR2 YSLEER. The CDR3 contains 13 residues. The CDR3 protein is CASSPGLHHEQFF. CDR3 in DNA: TGCGCCAGCAGCCCGGGACTACACCATGAGCAGTTCTTC.

This chain links TRBV18 with TRBJ2-3; D uncertain. This CDR3 spans 14 amino acids. Germline V gene sequence: CDR1 KGHSH, CDR2 LQKENI. The V end lost 0 bases, the J end lost 1 base, and 5 bases lay between the germline ends. CDR3 bases: TGTGCCAGCTCACCACCCTACCGCACAGATACGCAGTATTTT. Its protein is CASSPPYRTDTQYF.

This chain joins TRBV6-2 or TRBV6-3 and TRBJ2-5, with TRBD1 matching over 7 bases. The CDR3 is 18 residues long. Trimming at V came to 7 bases and at J to 7 bases, leaving 24 bases not matched to a gene. Germline CDR1 MNHEY, CDR2 SVGEGT. CDR3 in amino acids: CASIRGGQEYSSGGTQYF. Written as DNA, the CDR3 is TGTGCCAGCATAAGAGGGGGCCAGGAATACAGTTCTGGGGGGACCCAGTACTTC.

This clonotype was detected only once. V usage is TRBV5-1 and J usage is TRBJ2-2; 7 bases agree with TRBD2. The CDR3 runs to 16 residues. Germline trimming cut 4 bases from V and 5 bases from J; bases unmatched to any gene: 11. Germline CDR1 reads SGHRS; CDR2 reads YFSETQ. The CDR3 bases are TGCGCCAGCAGCGAACAGACTAGCAGTTATACCGGGGAGCTGTTTTTT. This sequence encodes CASSEQTSSYTGELFF.

The CDR3 DNA is TGTGCCAGCAGCTTATCAACCGCCAGAGGGCACGGGGAGCTGTTTTTT. Translation: CASSLSTARGHGELFF. The V gene is TRBV7-2, the J gene TRBJ2-2, with D perhaps TRBD2 (5 bases). The germline gives CDR1 SGHTA, CDR2 FQGNSA. The CDR3 covers 16 residues. The ends were cut back, 2 bases at V and 7 bases at J, with 17 bases in the middle.

There are a few counts of this clonotype. This chain's CDR3 is CASSDWGSSYNEQFF. The CDR3 bases are TGTGCCAGCAGCGATTGGGGAAGCTCCTACAATGAGCAGTTCTTC. This sequence joins TRBV14 and TRBJ2-1; D not certain. Germline CDR1 and CDR2: SGHDN and FVKESK. CDR3 length: 15 residues. Trimming pared 5 bases from V and 0 bases from J, leaving 11 bases between.

Written as DNA, the CDR3 is TGTGCCAGCAGTGAATATAAGGGGCTATCTGGCTACACCTTC. Protein product: CASSEYKGLSGYTF. This chain connects TRBV25-1 to TRBJ1-2, with D perhaps matching TRBD1 (5 bases). V was shortened by 0 bases and J by 7 bases, with 12 bases between the two germline ends. Germline V gives CDR1 MGHDK, CDR2 SYGVNS. The CDR3 contains 14 residues.

The gene calls are TRBV9 and TRBJ1-2, with D perhaps matching TRBD1 (5 bases). Between the trimmed V and J ends, which lost 4 bases and 2 bases, there was a span of 12 bases. Germline V gives CDR1 SGDLS, CDR2 YYNGEE. The CDR3 loop spans 14 amino acids. For the CDR3, the DNA is TGTGCCAGCAGCCCTTGGACAACGAACTATGGCTACACCTTC. It yields the protein CASSPWTTNYGYTF.